This note documents a single TCR beta chain sequence. What it recognizes is unknown. The source of the sample is a study of T cells expressing NK-cell markers. About the study: The study sequenced eight donors, seven HCMV-seropositive and one seronegative.

TCRdb reprocessed the 5' RACE reads and reports one entry per CDR3 protein, with no DNA. This sample's table reports approximately 380,000 distinct CDR3 sequences. Study findings and constraints: Evidence did not settle whether expanded NKG2C+ T cell clones targeted HCMV.

Sequencing used blood T cells: a sorted CD56 or NKG2C T cell subset, CD4+ or CD8+ T cells, or bulk PBMC T cells (not recorded which). This receptor was obtained from a man aged 18-75 years in good health.

This CDR3 is CASKTGFNTEAFF. The chain recombines TRBV12-3 or TRBV12-4 with TRBJ1-1; TCRdb reports TRBD1, a call that lacks DNA to check it against. The length of the CDR3 is 13 residues.